This TCR beta chain comes out of a study of T cell clonality in common variable immunodeficiency. Study-level results: Common variable immunodeficiency TCR beta sequences reportedly had fewer deletions and N-nucleotide insertions.

The CDR3 is 13 residues long. CDR1 SEHNR and CDR2 FQNEAQ come from the germline V gene (reference sequence). V shed 5 bases and J shed 2 bases, with 9 bases lying between them. Concerning this clone itself: The target antigen is unknown. The read gets to within 3 residues of the CDR3 end, and the germline J gene fills in the rest.

Here immunoSEQ multiplex PCR was the method, and the copy in TCRdb shows in-frame clones only, minus some. Captured here are some 16,000 clones, none seen once; the top ten comprise less than 15%. The CVID group had roughly 16 females and 25 to 35 males, mean age 40. No CVID subject was ill or on immunomodulatory drugs when sampled. The chain joins TRBV7-9 to TRBJ1-2, with a weak D call TRBD1 (5 bases). The clonotype comes from a human donor with common variable immunodeficiency. What was sequenced was peripheral blood mononuclear cells. The CDR3 reads CASSPTGNYGYTF. CDR3 DNA (partial): TGTGCCAGCAGCCCTACAGGCAACTATGGC.